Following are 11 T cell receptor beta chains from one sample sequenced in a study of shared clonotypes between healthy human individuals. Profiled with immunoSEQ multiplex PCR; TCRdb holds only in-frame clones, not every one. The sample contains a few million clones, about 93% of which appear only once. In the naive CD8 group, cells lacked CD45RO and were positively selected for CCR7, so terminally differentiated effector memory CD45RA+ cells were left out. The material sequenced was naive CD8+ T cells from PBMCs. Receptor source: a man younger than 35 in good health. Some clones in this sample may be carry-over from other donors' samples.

The DNA for the CDR3 is TGTGCCAGCAGTGAGGGGCTACACTCCTACAATGAGCAGTTCTTC. It is translated as CASSEGLHSYNEQFF. V is TRBV2 and J is TRBJ2-1, with a tentative D call TRBD1 (5 bases). The CDR3 extends over 15 amino acids. V lost 3 bases and J lost 0, with 9 bases in between. CDR1 is SNHLY, CDR2 FYNNEI, per germline.

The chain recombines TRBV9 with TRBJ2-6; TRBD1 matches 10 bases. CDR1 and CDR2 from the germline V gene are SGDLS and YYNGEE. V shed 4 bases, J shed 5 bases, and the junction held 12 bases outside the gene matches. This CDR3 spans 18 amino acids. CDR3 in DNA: TGTGCCAGCAGCTTCCCCCGGGACAGGGGTCTTCGGGCCAACGTCCTGACTTTC. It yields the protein CASSFPRDRGLRANVLTF.

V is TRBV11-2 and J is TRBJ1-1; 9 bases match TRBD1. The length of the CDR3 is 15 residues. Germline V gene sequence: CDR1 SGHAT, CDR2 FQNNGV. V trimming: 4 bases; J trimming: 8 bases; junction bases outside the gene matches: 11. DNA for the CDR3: TGTGCCAGCAGCTGGGGACAGGGTCTCAATAGCGAAGCTTTCTTT. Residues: CASSWGQGLNSEAFF.

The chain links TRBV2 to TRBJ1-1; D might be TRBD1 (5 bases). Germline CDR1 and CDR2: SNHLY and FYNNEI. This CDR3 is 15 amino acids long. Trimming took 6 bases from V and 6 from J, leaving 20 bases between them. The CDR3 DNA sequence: TGTGCCAGCAGGCGCCCTACAGGAATGAAGTCTGAAGCTTTCTTT. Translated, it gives CASRRPTGMKSEAFF.

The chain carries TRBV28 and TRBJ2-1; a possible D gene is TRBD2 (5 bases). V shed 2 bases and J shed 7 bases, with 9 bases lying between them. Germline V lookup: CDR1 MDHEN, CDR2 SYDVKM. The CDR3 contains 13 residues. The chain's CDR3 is CASSLAGINEQFF. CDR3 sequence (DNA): TGTGCCAGCAGTTTAGCGGGCATTAATGAGCAGTTCTTC.

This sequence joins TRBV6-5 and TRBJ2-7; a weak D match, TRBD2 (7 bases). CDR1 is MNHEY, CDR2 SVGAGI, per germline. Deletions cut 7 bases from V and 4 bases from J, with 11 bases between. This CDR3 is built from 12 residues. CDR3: CASKKGGYEQYF. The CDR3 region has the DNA TGTGCCAGCAAAAAGGGGGGGTACGAGCAGTACTTC.

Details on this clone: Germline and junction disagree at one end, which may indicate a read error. The DNA of the CDR3 is TGCAGCGCCACGACGGGCCTCGGACCACTCCTGTTT. Its protein is CSATTGLGPLLF. The V call is TRBV29-1, the J call TRBJ2-3; D remains unclear. This CDR3 contains 12 residues. Germline loops: CDR1 SQVTM, CDR2 ANQGSEA.

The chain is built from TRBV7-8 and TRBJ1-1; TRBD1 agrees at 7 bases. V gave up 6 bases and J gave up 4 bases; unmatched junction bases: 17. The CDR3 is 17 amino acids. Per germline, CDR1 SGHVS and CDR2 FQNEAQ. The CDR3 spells CASSPSTGFHEGTEAFF. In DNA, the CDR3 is TGTGCCAGCAGTCCTTCGACAGGGTTTCATGAGGGCACTGAAGCTTTCTTT.

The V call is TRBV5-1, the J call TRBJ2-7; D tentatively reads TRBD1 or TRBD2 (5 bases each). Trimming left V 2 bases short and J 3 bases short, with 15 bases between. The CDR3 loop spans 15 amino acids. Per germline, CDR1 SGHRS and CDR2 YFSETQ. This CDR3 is CASSFGTNTIYEQYF. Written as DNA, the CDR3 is TGCGCCAGCAGCTTTGGGACCAATACAATCTACGAGCAGTACTTC.

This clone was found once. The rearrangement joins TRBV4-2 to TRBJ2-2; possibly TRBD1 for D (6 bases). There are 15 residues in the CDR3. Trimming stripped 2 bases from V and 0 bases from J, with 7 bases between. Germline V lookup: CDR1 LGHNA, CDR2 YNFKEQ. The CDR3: CASSQWTANTGELFF. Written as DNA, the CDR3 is TGTGCCAGCAGCCAATGGACAGCGAACACCGGGGAGCTGTTTTTT.

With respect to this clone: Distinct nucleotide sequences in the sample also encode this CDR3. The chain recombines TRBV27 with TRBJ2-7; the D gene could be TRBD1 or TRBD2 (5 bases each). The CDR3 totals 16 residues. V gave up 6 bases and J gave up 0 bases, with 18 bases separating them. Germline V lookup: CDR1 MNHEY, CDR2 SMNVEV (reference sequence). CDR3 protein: CASSLSPGTSSYEQYF. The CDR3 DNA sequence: TGTGCCAGCAGCCTTTCGCCCGGGACGAGCTCCTACGAGCAGTACTTC.